The 32 T cell receptor beta chains below come from one sample, sequenced in a study of cytomegalovirus exposure and HLA in healthy donors. TCRdb keeps only in-frame clones here, not all; method: immunoSEQ multiplex PCR. The profile shows 200,000 or so clones, around 83% of them singletons. Sequenced sample: PBMCs. Receptors originate from a woman between 25 and 40 years old in good health and CMV-seropositive.

The chain recombines TRBV6-5 with TRBJ2-7; TRBD2 matches 8 bases. Germline lookup yields CDR1 MNHEY and CDR2 SVGAGI. The V and J ends lost 4 bases and 7 bases, in that order; junction bases with no gene match: 3. This CDR3 comprises 12 residues. CDR3 amino acids: CASSLAGSEQYF. The CDR3 DNA reads as TGTGCCAGCAGTTTAGCGGGGTCTGAGCAGTACTTC.

The DNA of the CDR3 is TGTGCCAGTAGGGGGGCCACCTACGAGCAGTACTTC. This translates into CASRGATYEQYF. The chain uses TRBV19 and TRBJ2-7; tentatively, D is TRBD1 (6 bases). Germline CDR1 is LNHDA and CDR2 is SQIVND (reference sequence). Deletions cut 6 bases from V and 2 bases from J, with 8 bases between. This CDR3 comprises 12 residues. Full variable domain (remainder filled in from reference TRBV19 and TRBJ2-7): DGGITQSPKYLFRKEGQNVTLSCEQNLNHDAMYWYRQDPGQGLRLIYYSQIVNDFQKGDIAEGYSVSREKKESFPLTVTSAQKNPTAFYLCASRGATYEQYFGPGTRLTVT.

This chain uses TRBV30 with TRBJ1-5, with 8 nucleotides matching TRBD1. Germline CDR1 reads GTSNPN; CDR2 reads SVGIG (reference sequence). The CDR3 sequence is 15 residues long. Trimming removed 4 bases from V and 1 base from J; junction bases left unmatched: 6. Here the CDR3 DNA reads TGTGCCTGGAAGGAACAGGGGGTGAGCAATCAGCCCCAGCATTTT. It yields the protein CAWKEQGVSNQPQHF.

J is TRBJ1-1 and V is TRBV2, with D perhaps matching TRBD1 (5 bases). The germline V gene has CDR1 SNHLY and CDR2 FYNNEI. Trimming shortened V by 4 bases and J by 8 bases, and 11 bases separated the two germline ends. The CDR3 extends over 12 amino acids. This chain's CDR3 is CASSAQAGEAFF. Written as DNA, the CDR3 is TGTGCCAGCAGTGCCCAAGCAGGGGAAGCTTTCTTT.

The rearrangement links TRBV18 to TRBJ1-5; D perhaps matches TRBD1 (5 bases). The CDR3 runs to 16 residues. In germline, CDR1 is KGHSH, CDR2 LQKENI. The V end was cut by 1 base, the J end by 2 bases, with 12 bases between. The CDR3 reads CASSPRGVEGNQPQHF. DNA of the CDR3: TGTGCCAGCTCACCACGGGGGGTGGAGGGCAATCAGCCCCAGCATTTT. The full variable domain, its missing parts supplied by reference TRBV18 and TRBJ1-5, is NAGVMQNPRHLVRRRGQEARLRCSPMKGHSHVYWYRQLPEEGLKFMVYLQKENIIDESGMPKERFSAEFPKEGPSILRIQQVVRGDSAAYFCASSPRGVEGNQPQHFGDGTRLSIL.

The chain employs TRBV28 and TRBJ1-1; no clear D gene. Looked up from germline, CDR1 is MDHEN and CDR2 is SYDVKM. V gave up 6 bases and J gave up 0 bases, with 11 bases separating them. CDR3 length: 14 residues. The CDR3 sequence is CASRLETMNTEAFF. DNA of the CDR3: TGTGCCAGCAGATTGGAGACTATGAACACTGAAGCTTTCTTT.

By share, this clone ranks as medium-sized. This sequence joins TRBV28 and TRBJ2-7; D call uncertain. Germline assignment: CDR1 MDHEN and CDR2 SYDVKM. V lost 3 bases, J lost 7 bases, and 16 bases lay in between. This CDR3 region has 14 residues. CDR3 sequence (DNA): TGTGCCAGCAGTTTTGTGAGCACCTCCTTGGAGCAGTACTTC. Translated, it gives CASSFVSTSLEQYF.

The rearrangement uses TRBV4-2 and TRBJ2-1; 14 bases fit TRBD2. There are 16 residues in the CDR3. V trimming: 0 bases; J trimming: 8 bases; junction bases outside the gene matches: 3. Germline V lookup: CDR1 LGHNA, CDR2 YNFKEQ. The CDR3 nucleotides read TGTGCCAGCAGCCAAGAGGGGACTAGCGGGAGCCATGAGCAGTTCTTC. Encoded protein: CASSQEGTSGSHEQFF.

V gene TRBV6-5 combines with J gene TRBJ2-1, with TRBD2 matching 10 bases. Germline V CDR1 and CDR2: MNHEY, SVGAGI. Trimming removed 6 bases from V and 6 bases from J; junction bases left unmatched: 8. The CDR3 spans 15 residues. CDR3 amino acids: CASSYLAGVSNEQFF. The CDR3 bases are TGTGCCAGCAGCTACCTAGCGGGAGTATCCAATGAGCAGTTCTTC.

V gene TRBV6-7 combines with J gene TRBJ1-2, with D possibly being TRBD1 (5 bases). TRBV6-7 is annotated as an ORF whose role is uncertain. CDR3 size: 15 residues. The V end was cut by 5 bases, the J end by 4 bases, with 17 bases between. The CDR3 is CASSRRGADFYGYTF. The CDR3 nucleotides are TGTGCCAGCAGTCGGAGGGGAGCAGATTTCTATGGCTACACCTTC.

CDR3 residues: CATSRGSGYQETQYF. The CDR3 DNA follows: TGTGCCACCAGCAGAGGTTCGGGGTACCAAGAGACCCAGTACTTC. This sequence joins TRBV15 and TRBJ2-5, with D possibly TRBD2 on 5 matching bases. Germline CDR1 LNHNV, CDR2 YYDKDF (reference sequence). The CDR3 spans 15 residues. The V end lost 1 base, the J end lost 0 bases, and 9 bases lay between the germline ends.

The chain carries TRBV9 and TRBJ1-5, with D uncertain. The CDR3 has 14 amino acids. The V gene lost 4 bases and the J gene lost 1 base, with 9 bases spanning the gap. Germline lookup yields CDR1 SGDLS and CDR2 YYNGEE. The CDR3 coding sequence is TGTGCCAGCAGCCAACCGGGAAGCAATCAGCCCCAGCATTTT. Amino acids: CASSQPGSNQPQHF.

This clone was recorded many times. The chain has TRBV2 and TRBJ2-7; D might be TRBD1 (5 bases). The CDR3 is 14 amino acids. The germline V gene has CDR1 SNHLY and CDR2 FYNNEI. Trimming took off 7 bases at V and 1 base at J, with 14 bases between the two ends. The CDR3 sequence: CASISPGSSYEQYF. The CDR3, as DNA: TGTGCCAGCATTAGTCCAGGGTCTTCCTACGAGCAGTACTTC.

The chain couples TRBV28 to TRBJ2-7; 7 bases fit TRBD1. In germline, CDR1 is MDHEN, CDR2 SYDVKM. The CDR3 has 14 amino acids. The V segment lost 6 bases and the J segment 3 bases; nucleotides outside the gene matches: 8. This CDR3 reads CASSLPTGIYEQYF. CDR3 bases: TGTGCCAGCAGCCTACCGACAGGGATCTACGAGCAGTACTTC.

The genes are TRBV28 and TRBJ2-1; D might be TRBD1 (6 bases). With 6 bases removed from V and 7 bases from J, the gap between germline ends came to 10 bases. The germline V gene has CDR1 MDHEN and CDR2 SYDVKM. This CDR3 has 12 amino acids. The CDR3 DNA sequence: TGTGCCAGCAGCCCAGGGGAAAATGAGCAGTTCTTC. Translated: CASSPGENEQFF.

The chain recombines TRBV18 with TRBJ2-7, with a tentative D call TRBD2 (6 bases). Deletions cut 8 bases from V and 1 base from J, with 12 bases between. Germline lookup yields CDR1 KGHSH and CDR2 LQKENI. The length of the CDR3 is 13 residues. Here the CDR3 reads CASQTGTSYEQYF. DNA of the CDR3: TGTGCCAGCCAAACCGGGACTTCCTACGAGCAGTACTTC.

J is TRBJ2-7 and V is TRBV7-9, with D maybe TRBD2 (6 bases). Germline CDR1 reads SEHNR; CDR2 reads FQNEAQ (reference sequence). V lost 3 bases to trimming and J lost 5 bases, with 11 bases between them. The length of the CDR3 is 13 residues. CDR3 amino acids: CASSFGTLNEQYF. CDR3 sequence (DNA): TGTGCCAGCAGCTTCGGGACTCTCAACGAGCAGTACTTC.

The chain has TRBV7-9 and TRBJ2-7; weak D call: TRBD1 (6 bases). V was trimmed by 4 bases and J by 7 bases, leaving 11 bases between them. This CDR3 spans 12 amino acids. The germline V gene has CDR1 SEHNR and CDR2 FQNEAQ (reference sequence). CDR3 loop: CASSSEQGEQYF. In DNA form, the CDR3 reads TGTGCCAGCAGCTCCGAACAGGGAGAGCAGTACTTC.

This clone was found once. The rearrangement uses TRBV9 and TRBJ2-3; D is ambiguous. V lost 4 bases and J 5 bases, leaving 8 bases between the germline ends. Per the germline V gene, CDR1 is SGDLS and CDR2 is YYNGEE. The CDR3 totals 12 residues. This CDR3 is CASSPRGDTQYF. The CDR3 DNA sequence: TGTGCCAGCAGCCCAAGAGGAGATACGCAGTATTTT.

The rearrangement joins TRBV18 to TRBJ2-7; D ambiguous. Germline CDR1 reads KGHSH; CDR2 reads LQKENI. The length of the CDR3 is 11 residues. Trimming pared 6 bases from V and 2 bases from J, leaving 5 bases between. CDR3 amino acids: CASSTTYEQYF. The DNA for the CDR3 is TGTGCCAGCTCGACAACCTACGAGCAGTACTTC.

The rearrangement joins TRBV2 to TRBJ2-1, with TRBD2 identical over 7 bases. The CDR3 is 14 amino acids. The trim removed 11 bases at V and 1 base at J, leaving 8 bases unmatched. Looked up from germline, CDR1 is SNHLY and CDR2 is FYNNEI. Here the CDR3 DNA reads TGTGCCGACAAGCGGGATAGTTCCTACAATGAGCAGTTCTTC. It is translated as CADKRDSSYNEQFF.

The chain combines TRBV27 with TRBJ2-7, with D possibly matching TRBD1 (6 bases). The V end lost 3 bases, the J end lost 7 bases, and 19 bases lay between the germline ends. Looked up from germline, CDR1 is MNHEY and CDR2 is SMNVEV (reference sequence). The CDR3 sequence is 15 residues long. The CDR3, as DNA: TGTGCCAGCAGTTTTTTTACGGACAGTTCTAGGGAGCAGTACTTC. It yields the protein CASSFFTDSSREQYF.

This clone has only one observation. The rearrangement joins TRBV4-2 to TRBJ2-2; D remains ambiguous. V lost 0 bases to trimming and J lost 1 base, with 12 bases between them. The CDR3 runs to 17 residues. The germline CDR1 and CDR2 sequences are LGHNA and YNFKEQ. CDR3 loop: CASSQESPWQNTGELFF. The CDR3 DNA sequence: TGTGCCAGCAGCCAAGAAAGTCCATGGCAGAACACCGGGGAGCTGTTTTTT.

This chain connects TRBV19 to TRBJ2-3; TRBD2 matches at 7 bases. CDR3 length: 18 amino acids. The V gene end was trimmed by 4 bases and the J gene end by 3 bases; junction bases not matched to a gene: 16. The germline V gene has CDR1 LNHDA and CDR2 SQIVND (reference sequence). In DNA, the CDR3 is TGTGCCAGTAGTAATGGGGCGGGAGTTCTTGTCGGTACAGATACGCAGTATTTT. It encodes CASSNGAGVLVGTDTQYF. The variable domain in full, completed from reference TRBV19 and TRBJ2-3, reads DGGITQSPKYLFRKEGQNVTLSCEQNLNHDAMYWYRQDPGQGLRLIYYSQIVNDFQKGDIAEGYSVSREKKESFPLTVTSAQKNPTAFYLCASSNGAGVLVGTDTQYFGPGTRLTVL.

The chain is built from TRBV5-1 and TRBJ2-6, with D unresolved. CDR3 length: 15 amino acids. Deletions cut 4 bases from V and 1 base from J, with 9 bases between. Per germline, CDR1 SGHRS and CDR2 YFSETQ. CDR3 coding DNA: TGCGCCAGCAGCGATTCAGGTTCTGGGGCCAACGTCCTGACTTTC. Its protein is CASSDSGSGANVLTF.

V is TRBV9 and J is TRBJ2-7, with D maybe TRBD2 (5 bases). V shed 0 bases and J shed 2 bases, with 12 bases lying between them. Germline CDR1 SGDLS, CDR2 YYNGEE. This CDR3 is built from 15 residues. CDR3 sequence reads: CASSVGAAVPYEQYF. CDR3 nucleotide sequence: TGTGCCAGCAGCGTAGGGGCAGCGGTCCCCTACGAGCAGTACTTC.

This chain links TRBV29-1 with TRBJ1-1; D not resolved. The CDR3 length is 11 residues. V was cut by 6 bases and J by 2 bases, with 7 bases left in between. The V gene's germline CDR1 is SQVTM and CDR2 ANQGSEA. DNA of the CDR3: TGCAGCGTCAAACATAACACTGAAGCTTTCTTT. It is translated as CSVKHNTEAFF.

CDR3 amino acids: CATQGTGNYGYTF. In DNA form, the CDR3 reads TGTGCCACCCAGGGGACAGGGAACTATGGCTACACCTTC. The chain couples TRBV28 to TRBJ1-2; TRBD1 aligns across 9 bases. The germline V gene encodes CDR1 MDHEN and CDR2 SYDVKM. Trimming took 10 bases from V and 2 from J; bases not matched to a gene: 5. The CDR3 runs 13 residues.

This clone was seen just once. V gene TRBV9 combines with J gene TRBJ2-3, with D possibly being TRBD2 (6 bases). Per the germline V gene, CDR1 is SGDLS and CDR2 is YYNGEE. The V gene lost 0 bases and the J gene lost 1 base, with 12 bases spanning the gap. The CDR3 consists of 16 residues. The CDR3 DNA follows: TGTGCCAGCAGCGTAGTGGGGAGGCCGGGCACAGATACGCAGTATTTT. Protein sequence: CASSVVGRPGTDTQYF. The variable domain in full, with the rest retrieved from reference TRBV9 and TRBJ2-3, is DSGVTQTPKHLITATGQRVTLRCSPRSGDLSVYWYQQSLDQGLQFLIQYYNGEERAKGNILERFSAQQFPDLHSELNLSSLELGDSALYFCASSVVGRPGTDTQYFGPGTRLTVL.

Written as DNA, the CDR3 is TGTGCCAGCAGCTTTCAGGGGACGGGTGGCTACACCTTC. It is translated as CASSFQGTGGYTF. The chain is built from TRBV7-2 and TRBJ1-2, with D tentatively TRBD1 (6 bases). V was trimmed by 3 bases and J by 7 bases, leaving 12 bases between them. CDR3 length: 13 amino acids. Per the germline V gene, CDR1 is SGHTA and CDR2 is FQGNSA.

The J gene is TRBJ2-1, the V gene TRBV27; maybe TRBD2 (6 bases). Germline values: CDR1 MNHEY, CDR2 SMNVEV (reference sequence). The CDR3 length is 14 residues. The V end was cut by 7 bases, the J end by 6 bases, with 16 bases between. The CDR3 here is CASTSRTGSNEQFF. DNA for the CDR3: TGTGCCAGCACCTCTAGGACCGGGAGCAATGAGCAGTTCTTC.

The chain recombines TRBV4-2 with TRBJ2-2; no clear D. Germline V lookup: CDR1 LGHNA, CDR2 YNFKEQ. The CDR3 loop spans 16 amino acids. Trimming removed 2 bases from V and 5 bases from J, with 15 bases in between. For the CDR3, the DNA is TGTGCCAGCAGCCAAAGGCCCGTCTTGAGGACCGGGGAGCTGTTTTTT. Translation gives CASSQRPVLRTGELFF.